The 30 T cell receptor beta chains below were found in one sample sequenced in a study of cytomegalovirus exposure and HLA in healthy donors. Researchers ran the PCR with 60 Vbeta and 13 Jbeta primers. The data were produced by immunoSEQ multiplex PCR, yet TCRdb's version contains in-frame clones alone and is incomplete. The sample has some 120,000 clones; less than 85% are singletons. Sequenced sample: PBMCs. The source of these receptors is a woman in her thirties or forties in good health and CMV-seropositive.

This chain joins TRBV28 and TRBJ2-2, with 15 bases fitting TRBD2. This CDR3 contains 18 residues. Trimming took 5 bases from V and 3 from J; bases not matched to a gene: 7. Germline CDR1 is MDHEN and CDR2 is SYDVKM. CDR3 sequence reads: CASSPWTSGRGDTGELFF. In DNA form, the CDR3 reads TGTGCCAGCAGTCCTTGGACTAGCGGGAGGGGAGACACCGGGGAGCTGTTTTTT.

This clone turned up a few times. This chain uses TRBV28 with TRBJ2-5; tentative D call: TRBD2 (7 bases). Germline CDR1 and CDR2: MDHEN and SYDVKM. V was pared by 7 bases and J by 4 bases, with 19 bases between. CDR3 length: 15 amino acids. This CDR3 reads CASKMGGTQGETQYF. Written as DNA, the CDR3 is TGTGCCAGCAAGATGGGGGGGACACAGGGAGAGACCCAGTACTTC.

V is TRBV28 and J is TRBJ1-2, with D uncertain. The V and J ends lost 2 bases and 8 bases respectively, with 12 bases between them. The length of the CDR3 is 13 residues. CDR1 is MDHEN, CDR2 SYDVKM, per germline. The CDR3 protein is CASSLTDTRGYTF. The CDR3 coding sequence is TGTGCCAGCAGTTTAACAGACACTCGAGGCTACACCTTC.

The chain couples TRBV19 to TRBJ1-2; no clear D. The CDR3 is made up of 13 amino acids. V was pared by 3 bases and J by 8 bases, with 13 bases between. The germline V gene has CDR1 LNHDA and CDR2 SQIVND (reference sequence). CDR3 nucleotide sequence: TGTGCCAGTAGTATCAGCCAGGAGGGAGGCTACACCTTC. Translation: CASSISQEGGYTF.

J is TRBJ1-2 and V is TRBV19; D call uncertain. Trimming took off 1 base at V and 5 bases at J, with 8 bases between the two ends. CDR1 and CDR2 (germline): LNHDA, SQIVND (reference sequence). The CDR3 totals 13 residues. CDR3 DNA sequence: TGTGCCAGTAGTATAGCAGGTGAATATGGCTACACCTTC. It codes for CASSIAGEYGYTF.

This sequence joins TRBV30 and TRBJ1-3, with D unresolved. Germline V gene lookup returns CDR1 GTSNPN and CDR2 SVGIG (reference sequence). The CDR3 spans 15 residues. Trimming removed 2 bases at V and 0 bases at J, with 11 bases between. The CDR3 region is CAWSSFPGSGNTIYF. The CDR3 DNA is TGTGCCTGGAGTTCCTTCCCCGGCTCTGGAAACACCATATATTTT.

The V gene is TRBV5-1, the J gene TRBJ1-1; no firm D call. Germline-derived CDR1 and CDR2 are SGHRS and YFSETQ. The CDR3 totals 13 residues. V was cut by 0 bases and J by 3 bases, with 6 bases left in between. The CDR3 region has the DNA TGCGCCAGCAGCTTGGACAGCTACACTGAAGCTTTCTTT. Residues: CASSLDSYTEAFF.

The gene calls are TRBV5-1 and TRBJ2-5; a weak D match, TRBD2 (6 bases). Matching the DNA end better, TRBJ2-7 makes the J call doubtful. This CDR3 comprises 14 residues. Germline CDR1 and CDR2: SGHRS and YFSETQ. CDR3 amino acids: CASSLVSRGFEQYF. In nucleotides, the CDR3 is TGCGCCAGCAGCTTGGTTAGTCGGGGGTTCGAGCAGTACTTC.

This chain uses TRBV19 with TRBJ1-1; possible D gene TRBD1, 5 bases. This CDR3 is built from 14 residues. Germline CDR1 and CDR2: LNHDA and SQIVND (reference sequence). The ends were cut back, 3 bases at V and 3 bases at J, with 11 bases in the middle. DNA of the CDR3: TGTGCCAGTAGTATGGAGGGGACCTACACTGAAGCTTTCTTT. Translated, it gives CASSMEGTYTEAFF.

The chain uses TRBV4-1 and TRBJ2-7; 11 bases agree with TRBD1. CDR3 length: 18 amino acids. Germline V gene lookup returns CDR1 MGHRA and CDR2 YSYEKL. The ends lost 3 bases at V and 1 base at J; junction bases unmatched: 11. This chain's CDR3 is CASSHLTGTGGPSYEQYF. CDR3 bases: TGCGCCAGCAGCCATTTGACCGGGACAGGGGGTCCGTCCTACGAGCAGTACTTC.

This clone was seen just once. The rearrangement joins TRBV28 to TRBJ1-1; D not resolved. V lost 5 bases and J 4 bases, leaving 11 bases between the germline ends. The germline gives CDR1 MDHEN, CDR2 SYDVKM. The CDR3 totals 13 residues. DNA of the CDR3: TGTGCCAGCAGTCGCCCCCCGCGCACTGAAGCTTTCTTT. Its translation is CASSRPPRTEAFF.

Only one count was recorded for this clone. J is TRBJ1-2 and V is TRBV30, with TRBD1 matching 9 bases. CDR1 is GTSNPN, CDR2 SVGIG, per germline (reference sequence). The trim removed 8 bases at V and 9 bases at J, leaving 7 bases unmatched. This CDR3 contains 11 residues. In DNA, the CDR3 is TGTGCCGTGTGGACAGGGGTGCGCTACACCTTC. It encodes CAVWTGVRYTF. Filled out from reference TRBV30 and TRBJ1-2, the complete variable domain reads SQTIHQWPATLVQPVGSPLSLECTVEGTSNPNLYWYRQAAGRGLQLLFYSVGIGQISSEVPQNLSASRPQDRQFILSSKKLLLSDSGFYLCAVWTGVRYTFGSGTRLTVV.

This clone was found a few times. This chain links TRBV5-4 with TRBJ2-5; weak D call: TRBD2 (5 bases). Trimming removed 0 bases from V and 10 bases from J, with 10 bases in between. Germline-derived CDR1 and CDR2 are SGHNT and YYREEE (reference sequence). The CDR3 runs to 12 residues. CDR3 nucleotide sequence: TGTGCCAGCAGCTTGGACGGGGTCGGCCAGTACTTC. Translating it yields CASSLDGVGQYF. The full variable domain, with the rest looked up from reference TRBV5-4 and TRBJ2-5, is ETGVTQSPTHLIKTRGQQVTLRCSSQSGHNTVSWYQQALGQGPQFIFQYYREEENGRGNFPPRFSGLQFPNYSSELNVNALELDDSALYLCASSLDGVGQYFGPGTRLLVL.

This clone was seen a handful of times. The chain has TRBV28 and TRBJ1-2; D is unclear. The V gene's germline CDR1 is MDHEN and CDR2 SYDVKM. Trimming took off 3 bases at V and 3 bases at J, with 8 bases between the two ends. This CDR3 comprises 13 residues. The CDR3 region is CASSLGPYYGYTF. The DNA of the CDR3 is TGTGCCAGCAGTTTGGGCCCCTACTATGGCTACACCTTC.

CDR3 DNA sequence: TGTGCCAGCAGCACCCGGGACCTGGAGGGCGAGCAGTACTTC. Protein product: CASSTRDLEGEQYF. This sequence joins TRBV9 and TRBJ2-7; a weak D match, TRBD2 (6 bases). The CDR3 covers 14 residues. Trimming removed 4 bases at V and 6 bases at J, with 17 bases between. CDR1 is SGDLS and CDR2 is YYNGEE in the germline V gene.

On this clone itself: A read error may account for a junction end that differs from germline. V gene TRBV25-1 combines with J gene TRBJ2-3; TRBD2 matches 10 bases. This CDR3 contains 14 residues. The germline V gene has CDR1 MGHDK and CDR2 SYGVNS. This CDR3 reads CASSEWEREGSLDF. The CDR3 nucleotides are TGTGCCAGCAGTGAATGGGAGCGGGAGGGGTCGTTGGATTTT.

The J gene is TRBJ2-7, the V gene TRBV2, with 7 bases lining up with TRBD2. CDR1 is SNHLY and CDR2 is FYNNEI in the germline V gene. The J segment lost 6 bases and the V segment lost 5 bases, leaving 10 bases of the junction unmatched. The CDR3 consists of 14 residues. The CDR3 bases are TGTGCCAGCAGTTCGTGGGAGGGGCCCTGCGAGCAGTACTTC. Its protein product is CASSSWEGPCEQYF. The full variable domain, in which reference TRBV2 and TRBJ2-7 provide the parts outside the CDR3, is EPEVTQTPSHQVTQMGQEVILRCVPISNHLYFYWYRQILGQKVEFLVSFYNNEISEKSEIFDDQFSVERPDGSNFTLKIRSTKLEDSAMYFCASSSWEGPCEQYFGPGTRLTVT.

The chain couples TRBV11-2 to TRBJ2-5; TRBD2 might be the D (5 bases). The DNA matches TRBJ2-7 better at its end, which makes the J call doubtful. The CDR3 has 16 amino acids. The germline CDR1 and CDR2 sequences are SGHAT and FQNNGV. DNA of the CDR3: TGTGCCAGCAGCTTAGACCTGGTAGCGAGAACCTACGAGCAGTACTTC. Residues: CASSLDLVARTYEQYF.

The chain recombines TRBV28 with TRBJ1-5, with no clear D. This CDR3 has 12 amino acids. In germline, CDR1 is MDHEN, CDR2 SYDVKM. Trimming removed 10 bases at V and 3 bases at J, with 10 bases between. The CDR3 DNA is TGTGCCAATTCCCGGGACAATCAGCCCCAGCATTTT. Its protein product is CANSRDNQPQHF.

This clone was seen only a few times. The chain couples TRBV6-1 to TRBJ1-5; TRBD1 matches at 12 bases. The CDR3 is 17 amino acids. Trimming cost V 4 bases and J 3 bases; bases outside gene matches: 7. Germline loops: CDR1 MNHNS, CDR2 SASEGT. The CDR3 reads CASSAGTGGDHNQPQHF. The CDR3 coding sequence is TGTGCCAGCAGTGCGGGGACAGGGGGCGATCACAATCAGCCCCAGCATTTT.

This clone was counted a few times. The gene calls are TRBV18 and TRBJ2-7, with TRBD2 matching over 9 bases. From germline, CDR1 is KGHSH and CDR2 LQKENI. V was clipped by 5 bases and J by 5 bases; unmatched bases: 1. This CDR3 is 12 amino acids long. The CDR3 loop is CASSRTSDEQYF. The CDR3, as DNA: TGTGCCAGCTCAAGGACTAGCGACGAGCAGTACTTC.

This rearrangement joins TRBV7-9 to TRBJ1-1; D is possibly TRBD1 (5 bases). Trimming left V 5 bases short and J 6 bases short, with 19 bases between. Germline V CDR1 and CDR2: SEHNR, FQNEAQ (reference sequence). The length of the CDR3 is 15 residues. CDR3 region: CASSPREGDGPEAFF. CDR3 in DNA: TGTGCCAGCAGCCCGCGGGAAGGGGATGGGCCTGAAGCTTTCTTT.

This clone was detected a few times. The genes are TRBV15 and TRBJ2-1; D unresolved. The ends were cut back, 0 bases at V and 8 bases at J, with 11 bases in the middle. Germline values: CDR1 LNHNV, CDR2 YYDKDF (reference sequence). The CDR3 extends over 14 amino acids. For the CDR3, the DNA is TGTGCCACCAGCAGAGATAACCCTCGGGATGAGCAGTTCTTC. Translated: CATSRDNPRDEQFF.

The chain carries TRBV25-1 and TRBJ1-2; 11 bases match TRBD1. J gave up 6 bases and V 5 bases, and 5 bases lay outside the gene matches. The germline CDR1 and CDR2 sequences are MGHDK and SYGVNS. The CDR3 has 14 residues. The CDR3 region has the DNA TGTGCCAGCAGTTTGGGACAGGGGGTCCATGGCTACACCTTC. It yields the protein CASSLGQGVHGYTF.

CDR3 nucleotide sequence: TGTGCCAGCAGTATCGGGGGGAGAGCAACTAATGAAAAACTGTTTTTT. Translated, it gives CASSIGGRATNEKLFF. The chain uses TRBV5-6 and TRBJ1-4; D is possibly TRBD1 (5 bases). The germline V gene has CDR1 SGHDT and CDR2 YYEEEE. This CDR3 comprises 16 residues. The V gene lost 5 bases and the J gene lost 0 bases, with 14 bases spanning the gap.

This chain uses TRBV9 with TRBJ2-7; 7 bases align to TRBD1. V lost 4 bases and J lost 5; bases outside the gene matches: 9. The germline V gene encodes CDR1 SGDLS and CDR2 YYNGEE. The CDR3 sequence is 14 residues long. Here the CDR3 DNA reads TGTGCCAGCAGCCCCCAGACAGGGAGCCACGAGCAGTACTTC. The encoded protein is CASSPQTGSHEQYF. The entire variable domain, with the rest obtained from reference TRBV9 and TRBJ2-7, is as follows: DSGVTQTPKHLITATGQRVTLRCSPRSGDLSVYWYQQSLDQGLQFLIQYYNGEERAKGNILERFSAQQFPDLHSELNLSSLELGDSALYFCASSPQTGSHEQYFGPGTRLTVT.

The rearrangement joins TRBV15 to TRBJ1-4; 9 nucleotides agree with TRBD1. The germline gives CDR1 LNHNV, CDR2 YYDKDF (reference sequence). The ends lost 3 bases at V and 10 bases at J; junction bases unmatched: 9. The CDR3 spans 15 residues. CDR3 region: CATSRDGTGIRKLFF. CDR3 sequence (DNA): TGTGCCACCAGCAGGGACGGGACAGGGATTCGAAAACTGTTTTTT.

This clone has more than one count but fewer than ten. The rearrangement uses TRBV25-1 and TRBJ1-1; weak D call: TRBD1 (6 bases). Germline V gives CDR1 MGHDK, CDR2 SYGVNS. The CDR3 runs 16 residues. V lost 6 bases and J lost 4, with 21 bases in between. The CDR3 DNA follows: TGTGCCAGCAGGGAAAGGGGCAGGGGTAGAGTCACTGAAGCTTTCTTT. This translates into CASRERGRGRVTEAFF.

The chain is built from TRBV29-1 and TRBJ2-5; TRBD2 matches at 8 bases. Germline values: CDR1 SQVTM, CDR2 ANQGSEA. The V gene end was trimmed by 4 bases and the J gene end by 1 base; junction bases not matched to a gene: 8. The CDR3 consists of 15 residues. The CDR3 coding sequence is TGCAGCGTTGCTACTAGCGGCGTGATCCAAGAGACCCAGTACTTC. It encodes CSVATSGVIQETQYF.

This rearrangement joins TRBV6-5 to TRBJ1-1; 7 positions match TRBD1. The V and J ends lost 2 bases and 0 bases, in that order; junction bases with no gene match: 6. This CDR3 region has 16 residues. Germline values: CDR1 MNHEY, CDR2 SVGAGI. CDR3 sequence reads: CASSYVQGGVNTEAFF. The CDR3 DNA reads as TGTGCCAGCAGTTACGTCCAGGGGGGAGTGAACACTGAAGCTTTCTTT.